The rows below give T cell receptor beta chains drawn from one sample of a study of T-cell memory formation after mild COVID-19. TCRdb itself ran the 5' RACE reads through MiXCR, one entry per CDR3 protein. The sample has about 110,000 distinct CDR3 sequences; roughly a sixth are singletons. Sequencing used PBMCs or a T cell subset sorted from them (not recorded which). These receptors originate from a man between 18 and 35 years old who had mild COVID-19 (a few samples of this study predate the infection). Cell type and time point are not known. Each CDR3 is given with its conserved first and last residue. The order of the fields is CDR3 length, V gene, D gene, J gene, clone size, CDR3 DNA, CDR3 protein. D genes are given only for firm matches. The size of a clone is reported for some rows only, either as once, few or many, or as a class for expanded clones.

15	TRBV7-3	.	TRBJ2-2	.	TGTGCCAGCAGCCCCTCGGGCGCGAACACCGGGGAGCTGTTTTTT	CASSPSGANTGELFF
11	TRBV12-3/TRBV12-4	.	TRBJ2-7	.	TGTGCCAGCAGTTATGGGTACGAGCAGTACTTC	CASSYGYEQYF
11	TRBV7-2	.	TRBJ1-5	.	TGTGCCAGCAGCTTAGGGGAGCCCCAGCATTTT	CASSLGEPQHF
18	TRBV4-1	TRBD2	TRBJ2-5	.	TGCGCCAGCAGCCGAAGCCTGGAGCGGGGGGAACTTCAAGAGACCCAGTACTTC	CASSRSLERGELQETQYF
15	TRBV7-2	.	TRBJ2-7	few	TGTGCCAGCAGCTTAGAGGTTACAGGCCCCTACGAGCAGTACTTC	CASSLEVTGPYEQYF
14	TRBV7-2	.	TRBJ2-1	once	TGTGCCAGCAGCGGTAGTCCAGCCCACAATGAGCAGTTCTTC	CASSGSPAHNEQFF
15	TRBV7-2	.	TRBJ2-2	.	TGTGCCAGCAGCCTCGCGGGACCGGCTACCGGGGAGCTGTTTTTT	CASSLAGPATGELFF
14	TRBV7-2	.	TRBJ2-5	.	TGTGCCAGCAGCTCCAGGGGAGGGGGGGAGGTACAGTACTTC	CASSSRGGGEVQYF
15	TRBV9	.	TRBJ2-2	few	TGTGCCAGCAGCGAAGGGCTGTCAACGGCCGGGGAGCTGTTTTTT	CASSEGLSTAGELFF
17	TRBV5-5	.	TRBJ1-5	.	TGTGCCAGCAGCTTCACGGGCCCTACAGCGAGCAATCAGCCCCAGAATTTT	CASSFTGPTASNQPQNF
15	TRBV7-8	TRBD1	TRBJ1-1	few	TGTGCCAGCAGCTACCAGGGACAGGGTGGCACTGAAGCTTTCTTT	CASSYQGQGGTEAFF
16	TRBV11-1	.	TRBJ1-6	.	TGTGCCAGCAGCTCCCCCCCCCGGGGGCCGGGATCGCCCCTCCACTTT	CASSSPPRGPGSPLHF
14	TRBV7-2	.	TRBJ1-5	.	TGTGCCAGCAGCTTAGACGGACTGAATCAGCCCCAGCATTTT	CASSLDGLNQPQHF
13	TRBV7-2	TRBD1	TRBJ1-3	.	TGTGCTGAGAAGACAGGGGGAGGAAACACAATATATTTT	CAEKTGGGNTIYF
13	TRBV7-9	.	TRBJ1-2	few	TGTGCCAGCAGCCGCGGAGGCGGCTATGGCTACACCTTC	CASSRGGGYGYTF
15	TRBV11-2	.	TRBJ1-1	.	TGTGCCAGCAGCTTAGTGGGGGGGCATAACACTGAAGCTTTCTTT	CASSLVGGHNTEAFF
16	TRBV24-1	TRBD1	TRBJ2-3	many	TGTGCCACCAGTGTTACAGGGACAGATAATTCAGATACGCAGTATTTT	CATSVTGTDNSDTQYF
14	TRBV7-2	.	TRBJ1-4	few	TGTGCCAGCAGCTTAGGCGGGACCGGTGAAAAACTGTTTTTT	CASSLGGTGEKLFF
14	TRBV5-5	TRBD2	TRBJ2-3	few	TGTGCCAGCAGCCATCCAGCGGGGGACGATACGCAGTATTTT	CASSHPAGDDTQYF
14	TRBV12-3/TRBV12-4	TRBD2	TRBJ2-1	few	TGTGCCAGCAGTTTAACGGGGGGGCCCCATGAGCAGTTCTTC	CASSLTGGPHEQFF
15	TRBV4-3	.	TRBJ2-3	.	TGCGCCAGCAGCCAAGATCGAGAAGCCACAGATACGCAGTATTTT	CASSQDREATDTQYF
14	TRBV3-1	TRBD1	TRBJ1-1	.	TGTGCCAGCAGCCAAGACATGACAGGGGCAGAAGCTTTCTTT	CASSQDMTGAEAFF
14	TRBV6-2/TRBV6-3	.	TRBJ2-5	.	TGTGCCACCCCCTCGGTCACTGGAAGAGGGACCCAGTACTTC	CATPSVTGRGTQYF
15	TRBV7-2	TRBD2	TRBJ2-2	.	TGTGCCAGCAGCTTCCGATCTAGCGGCACCGGGGAGCTGTTTTTT	CASSFRSSGTGELFF
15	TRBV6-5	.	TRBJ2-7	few	TGTGCCAGCAGGAAGCAGGGAAGTATAGCCTACGAGCAGTACTTC	CASRKQGSIAYEQYF
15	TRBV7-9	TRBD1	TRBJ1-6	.	TGTGCCAGCAGCTTCGGACAGGGGGCAGGTTCACCCCTCCACTTT	CASSFGQGAGSPLHF
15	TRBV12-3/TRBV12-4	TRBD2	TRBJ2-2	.	TGTGCCACCTCCGCAGGACTAGCTCTTTCCGGGGAGCTGTTTTTT	CATSAGLALSGELFF
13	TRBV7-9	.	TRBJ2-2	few	TGTGCCAGCGATCCATCCGGGGCCGGGGAGCTGTTTTTT	CASDPSGAGELFF
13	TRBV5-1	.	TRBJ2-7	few	TGCGCCAGCTCCTTCCAGGTCTCCTACGAGCAGTACTTC	CASSFQVSYEQYF
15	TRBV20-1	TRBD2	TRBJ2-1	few	TGCAGTGCCCCCGGGACTAGCGGGGGGTACAATGAGCAGTTCTTC	CSAPGTSGGYNEQFF
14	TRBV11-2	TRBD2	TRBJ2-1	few	TGTGCCAGCAGCTTAGGACTAGCATTCTATGAGCAGTTCTTC	CASSLGLAFYEQFF
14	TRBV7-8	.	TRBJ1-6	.	TGTGCCAGCAGCTTTTACAGGGTTAACTCACCCCTCCACTTT	CASSFYRVNSPLHF
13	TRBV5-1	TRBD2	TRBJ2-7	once	TGCGCCAGTAGGGGAGGGCTCTCCTACGAGCAGTACTTC	CASRGGLSYEQYF
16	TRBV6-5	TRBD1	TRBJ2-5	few	TGTGCCAGCAGTTACTCCCGGACAGGGGTAGGGGAGACCCAGTACTTC	CASSYSRTGVGETQYF
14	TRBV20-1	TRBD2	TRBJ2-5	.	TGCAGTGCCTACTCTCTAGCGGGGGAAGAGACCCAGTACTTC	CSAYSLAGEETQYF
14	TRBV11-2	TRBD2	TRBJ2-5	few	TGTGCCAGCAGCACTAGCGGGGGGGCTGAGACCCAGTACTTC	CASSTSGGAETQYF
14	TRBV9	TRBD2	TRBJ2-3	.	TGTGCCAGCAGCGTGGGACTAGCGGGAGATACGCAGTATTTT	CASSVGLAGDTQYF
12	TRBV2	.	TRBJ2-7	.	TGTGCCAGCAGTGGACCGGGGTACGAGCAGTACTTC	CASSGPGYEQYF
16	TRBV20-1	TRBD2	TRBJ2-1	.	TGCAGTGCTAGAGCCGTGCCTAGCGGGGGTTACAATGAGCAGTTCTTC	CSARAVPSGGYNEQFF
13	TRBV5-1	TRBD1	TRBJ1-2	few	TGCGCCAGCAGCCCGGGACAGGGTGGTGGCTACACCTTC	CASSPGQGGGYTF
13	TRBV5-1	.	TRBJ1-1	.	TGCGCCAGCAGACTACAGGGTGGCACTGAAGCTTTCTTT	CASRLQGGTEAFF
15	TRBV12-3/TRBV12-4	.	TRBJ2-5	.	TGTGCCAGCAGTTTAGGCGGGACTTACCAAGAGACCCAGTACTTC	CASSLGGTYQETQYF
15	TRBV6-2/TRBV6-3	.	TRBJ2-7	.	TGTGCCAGCGTCGCACGCCCCTCAGGGCTGGCCGAGCAGTACTTC	CASVARPSGLAEQYF
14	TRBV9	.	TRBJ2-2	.	TGTGCCCTCTCCCCGATGCGGAACACCGGGGAGCTGTTTTTT	CALSPMRNTGELFF
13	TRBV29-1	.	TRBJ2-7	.	TGCAGCGTTGCGGTCTCAGGGTCCTACGAGCAGTACTTC	CSVAVSGSYEQYF
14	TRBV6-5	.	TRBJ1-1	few	TGTGCCAGCAGTTACGACAGGTCGAACACTGAAGCTTTCTTT	CASSYDRSNTEAFF
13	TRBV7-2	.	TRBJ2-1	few	TGTGCCAGCAGCTCCCGGTCCCCTGGTGAGCAGTTCTTC	CASSSRSPGEQFF